This TCR beta chain emerged from a study of cytomegalovirus exposure and HLA in healthy donors. The PCR made use of 60 Vbeta and 13 Jbeta primers. Here immunoSEQ multiplex PCR was the method, and the copy in TCRdb shows in-frame clones only, minus some. Recorded here are 200,000 or so clones; the top ten clones represent less than 0.9%. This CDR3 has 13 amino acids. The germline CDR1 and CDR2 sequences are MNHNS and SASEGT. V lost 8 bases, J lost 6 bases, and 14 bases lay in between. This chain uses TRBV6-1 with TRBJ2-1, with a weak D call TRBD1 (5 bases). The material sequenced was PBMCs. The TCR sequence derives from a boy aged 10-17 years in good health and CMV-seronegative. The DNA of the CDR3 is TGTGCCAGCGGGGCGGCTGCACTCAATGAGCAGTTCTTC. This translates into CASGAAALNEQFF.